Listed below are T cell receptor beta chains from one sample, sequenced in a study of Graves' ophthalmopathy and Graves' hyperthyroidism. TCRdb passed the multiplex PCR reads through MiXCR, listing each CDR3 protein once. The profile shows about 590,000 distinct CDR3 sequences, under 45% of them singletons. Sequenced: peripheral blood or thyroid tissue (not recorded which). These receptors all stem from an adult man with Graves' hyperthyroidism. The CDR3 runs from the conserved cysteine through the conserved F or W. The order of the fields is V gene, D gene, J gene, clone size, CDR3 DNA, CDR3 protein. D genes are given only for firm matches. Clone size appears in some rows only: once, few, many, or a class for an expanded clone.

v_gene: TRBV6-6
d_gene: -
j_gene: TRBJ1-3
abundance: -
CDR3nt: TGTGCCAGCAGTTACATGGGGGGCGGCTCTGGAAACACCATATATTTT
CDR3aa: CASSYMGGGSGNTIYF

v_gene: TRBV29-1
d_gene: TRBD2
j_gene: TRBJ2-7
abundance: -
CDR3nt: TGCAGCGTTGCGGGAGGGGCCTACGAGCAGTACTTC
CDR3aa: CSVAGGAYEQYF

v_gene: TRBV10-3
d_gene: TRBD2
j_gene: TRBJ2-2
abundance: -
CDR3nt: TGTGCCATCAGCATAGCGGGAGGTTCCACCGGGGAGCTGTTTTTT
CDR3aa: CAISIAGGSTGELFF

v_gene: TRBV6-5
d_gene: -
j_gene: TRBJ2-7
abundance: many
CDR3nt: TGTGCCAGCAGTCCCAGGCCCCCCGAGCAGTACTTC
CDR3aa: CASSPRPPEQYF

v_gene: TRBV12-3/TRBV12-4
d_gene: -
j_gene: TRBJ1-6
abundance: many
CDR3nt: TGTGCCAGCAGTTTTGGTTCACCCCTCCACTTT
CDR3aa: CASSFGSPLHF

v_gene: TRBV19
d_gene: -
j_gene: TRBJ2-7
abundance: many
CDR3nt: TGTGCCAGTAGTAAACAGGGACGCTCCTACGAGCAGTACTTC
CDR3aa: CASSKQGRSYEQYF

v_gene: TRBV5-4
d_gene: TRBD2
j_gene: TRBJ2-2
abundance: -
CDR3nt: TGTGCCAGCAGCCCGGGGGGTACTACCTCGAACACCGGGGAGCTGTTTTTT
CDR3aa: CASSPGGTTSNTGELFF

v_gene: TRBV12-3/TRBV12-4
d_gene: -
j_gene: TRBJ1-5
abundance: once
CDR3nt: TGTGCCAGCAGTTTAGGGGCGAGGGATGATAGCAATCAGCCCCAGCATTTC
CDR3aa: CASSLGARDDSNQPQHF

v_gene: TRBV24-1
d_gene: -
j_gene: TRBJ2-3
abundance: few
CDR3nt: TGTGCCACCAGTGACCCGGACGGTGGATATAGCACAGATACGCAGTATTTT
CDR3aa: CATSDPDGGYSTDTQYF

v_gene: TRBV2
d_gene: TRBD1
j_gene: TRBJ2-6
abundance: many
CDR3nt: TGTGCCAGCAGACAGGGGTACTCTGGGGCCAACGTCCTGACTTTC
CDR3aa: CASRQGYSGANVLTF

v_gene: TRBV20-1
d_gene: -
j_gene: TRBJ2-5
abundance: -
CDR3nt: TGCAGTGCTAGAGGGGGGACCCAGTACTTC
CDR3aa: CSARGGTQYF

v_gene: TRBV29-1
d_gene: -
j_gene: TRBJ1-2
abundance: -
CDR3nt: TGCACCATCGACATATCAGTTAACTATGGCTACACCTTC
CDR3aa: CTIDISVNYGYTF

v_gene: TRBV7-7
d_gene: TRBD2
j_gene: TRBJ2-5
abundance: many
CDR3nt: TGTGCTAGCAGCTTGGTCGGCGGGAGGGAAGAGACCCAGTACTTC
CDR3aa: CASSLVGGREETQYF

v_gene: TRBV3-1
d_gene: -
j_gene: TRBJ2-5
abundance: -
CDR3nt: TGTGCCAGCAGCCTCAGGACCCACCAAGAGACCCAGTACTTC
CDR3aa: CASSLRTHQETQYF

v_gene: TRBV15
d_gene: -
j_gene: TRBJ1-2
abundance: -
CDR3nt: TGTGCCACCAGCAGAGCGGCGCTGGCTGGAAACACCTTC
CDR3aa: CATSRAALAGNTF

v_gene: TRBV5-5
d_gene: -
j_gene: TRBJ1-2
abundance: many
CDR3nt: TGTGCCAGCAGCCTAGCGGGGGCGGGTGGCTACACCTTC
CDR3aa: CASSLAGAGGYTF